What follows are 8 T cell receptor beta chains derived from one specimen sequenced in a study of naive and memory T cell subsets. General study results and limits: A few larger clonotypes appeared in naive repertoires, especially CD8, possibly memory cells re-expressing CD45RA.

Their antigen targets remain unknown. Two oligonucleotides, mixed equimolar, formed the beta constant-region primer covering TRBC1 and TRBC2. Four rounds of PCR amplified the ligated cDNA using nested alpha and beta constant-region primers plus SP2. TCRdb redid the calling of the UMI-ligation and nested PCR reads with MiXCR, one entry per CDR3 protein. The table includes 90,000 to 120,000 distinct CDR3 sequences, about 14% detected once. The sequenced sample was naive CD8+ T cells from blood. The source of these receptors is a human donor in good health.

This clonotype was seen only a few times. The CDR3 DNA reads TGTGCCAGCTCACCACCAGGAGACATGGGCGGATCACCCCTCCACTTT. Protein product: CASSPPGDMGGSPLHF. This chain joins TRBV18 and TRBJ1-6; D is ambiguous. The CDR3 has 16 residues. The germline gives CDR1 KGHSH, CDR2 LQKENI. Trimming took off 0 bases at V and 10 bases at J, with 16 bases between the two ends.

The CDR3 loop reads CAISEFYEQYF. In DNA form, the CDR3 reads TGTGCCATCAGTGAGTTCTACGAGCAGTACTTC. J is TRBJ2-7 and V is TRBV10-3; D is unresolved. The germline V gene has CDR1 ENHRY and CDR2 SYGVKD. Trimming removed 1 base at V and 3 bases at J, with 1 base between. CDR3 length: 11 residues.

This clonotype has only a few counts. The chain has TRBV7-9 and TRBJ2-1; D is uncertain. This CDR3 is 14 amino acids long. The germline V gene has CDR1 SEHNR and CDR2 FQNEAQ (reference sequence). With 5 bases removed from V and 8 bases from J, the gap between germline ends came to 16 bases. This CDR3 reads CASSQFSYEDEQFF. In DNA form, the CDR3 reads TGTGCCAGCAGCCAATTTTCCTATGAGGATGAGCAGTTCTTC. The full variable domain, rest sourced from reference TRBV7-9 and TRBJ2-1, is DTGVSQNPRHKITKRGQNVTFRCDPISEHNRLYWYRQTLGQGPEFLTYFQNEAQLEKSRLLSDRFSAERPKGSFSTLEIQRTEQGDSAMYLCASSQFSYEDEQFFGPGTRLTVL.

This clonotype appeared a few times. The chain joins TRBV12-3 or TRBV12-4 to TRBJ2-5; D is perhaps TRBD1 (6 bases). This CDR3 has 16 residues. V was shortened by 7 bases and J by 3 bases, with 21 bases between the two germline ends. CDR3 coding DNA: TGTGCCAGCATCCGATGCCATACAGGGATCGAAGAGACCCAGTACTTC. It specifies CASIRCHTGIEETQYF.

This clonotype appeared many times. The chain joins TRBV12-3 or TRBV12-4 to TRBJ2-3; 7 bases align to TRBD2. This CDR3 contains 16 residues. Unmatched junction bases numbered 9, after V lost 4 bases and J lost 2 bases. CDR3 sequence: CASSSLAEPTTDTQYF. CDR3 nucleotide sequence: TGTGCCAGCAGTTCCCTAGCGGAGCCAACCACAGATACGCAGTATTTT.

This clonotype has just a few counts. The rearrangement joins TRBV4-3 to TRBJ1-1; unclear D gene. Germline CDR1 LGHNA, CDR2 YSLEER. The CDR3 spans 16 residues. Trimming removed 5 bases from V and 1 base from J, with 17 bases in between. The CDR3 loop is CASSESTTEENTEAFF. Here the CDR3 DNA reads TGCGCCAGCAGCGAAAGCACAACCGAGGAGAACACTGAAGCTTTCTTT.

This clonotype has a count of ten or more. V is TRBV7-9 and J is TRBJ2-3, with D unclear. This CDR3 has 12 residues. The germline gives CDR1 SEHNR, CDR2 FQNEAQ (reference sequence). V was pared by 6 bases and J by 2 bases, with 6 bases between. As DNA, the CDR3 is TGTGCCAGCAGTCAAGCCACAGATACGCAGTATTTT. Its protein product is CASSQATDTQYF.

This clonotype turned up a few times. The chain couples TRBV2 to TRBJ2-1; perhaps TRBD2 as D (6 bases). The ends were cut back, 8 bases at V and 5 bases at J, with 16 bases in the middle. The CDR3 has 14 amino acids. CDR1 and CDR2 from the germline V gene are SNHLY and FYNNEI. CDR3 DNA: TGTGCCAGCCGCGGGACCGCGGCGGACAATGAGCAGTTCTTC. Encoded protein: CASRGTAADNEQFF. Together with reference TRBV2 and TRBJ2-1, the CDR3 gives the full variable domain: EPEVTQTPSHQVTQMGQEVILRCVPISNHLYFYWYRQILGQKVEFLVSFYNNEISEKSEIFDDQFSVERPDGSNFTLKIRSTKLEDSAMYFCASRGTAADNEQFFGPGTRLTVL.